Presented here are 20 T cell receptor beta chains from one specimen sequenced in a study of metastatic and nonmetastatic thyroid tumors. Every patient was untreated before thyroid surgery. TCRdb re-clonotyped the PCR reads via MiXCR. The profile covers some 39,000 clones, with 16% appearing a single time and roughly 20% taken by the ten largest. The sample comprised blood. Receptors originate from a female donor with papillary thyroid cancer or a benign thyroid nodule (not recorded which). Some clones in this sample may be carry-over from other donors' samples.

This clone was counted between two and nine times. This chain connects TRBV19 to TRBJ1-6; perhaps TRBD1 as D (5 bases). V lost 5 bases to trimming and J lost 0 bases, with 11 bases between them. In germline, CDR1 is LNHDA, CDR2 SQIVND (reference sequence). This CDR3 is built from 16 residues. The CDR3 protein is CASSRRDLSYNSPLHF. CDR3 in DNA: TGTGCCAGTAGTCGGCGGGACCTCTCCTATAATTCACCCCTCCACTTT.

The rearrangement links TRBV5-1 to TRBJ2-1; the D gene is possibly TRBD2 (6 bases). Germline CDR1 and CDR2: SGHRS and YFSETQ. The V end was cut by 7 bases, the J end by 7 bases, with 21 bases between. This CDR3 is built from 15 residues. This chain's CDR3 is CASSGVGSNWNEQFF. Here the CDR3 DNA reads TGCGCCAGCTCGGGGGTCGGGAGTAACTGGAATGAGCAGTTCTTC.

This clone was observed at least ten times. V gene TRBV12-3 or TRBV12-4 combines with J gene TRBJ1-4; D gene ambiguous. CDR3 length: 14 residues. V shed 3 bases and J shed 7 bases, with 12 bases lying between them. The CDR3 DNA is TGTGCCAGCAGTTTTCAGAACGCGGGTGAAAAACTGTTTTTT. This translates into CASSFQNAGEKLFF.

Many counts were recorded for this clone. V usage is TRBV4-2 and J usage is TRBJ2-2; 8 bases fit TRBD2. The V gene end was trimmed by 1 base and the J gene end by 4 bases; junction bases not matched to a gene: 8. The germline V gene encodes CDR1 LGHNA and CDR2 YNFKEQ. This CDR3 spans 17 amino acids. The CDR3 loop is CASSQASGSSVTGELFF. For the CDR3, the DNA is TGTGCCAGCAGCCAAGCGAGCGGGAGCTCAGTCACCGGGGAGCTGTTTTTT.

This clone was detected once. This chain connects TRBV7-6 to TRBJ2-3; 7 nucleotides match TRBD2. The CDR3 consists of 14 residues. The J segment lost 12 bases and the V segment lost 5 bases, leaving 14 bases of the junction unmatched. Germline V CDR1 and CDR2: SGHVS, FNYEAQ. The CDR3: CASSPRAGWETQYF. In nucleotides, the CDR3 is TGTGCCAGCAGCCCAAGAGCGGGATGGGAGACCCAGTATTTT.

A remark on this clone: A read error may be the cause here, since a much bigger clone is one base away. The same CDR3 also results from other DNA sequences found in this sample. The chain joins TRBV11-3 to TRBJ2-3; D ambiguous. Germline-derived CDR1 and CDR2 are SGHNT and YENEEA. V lost 5 bases and J 0 bases, leaving 9 bases between the germline ends. The CDR3 is made up of 14 amino acids. The DNA of the CDR3 is TGTGCCAGCAGCGCTGATCCTAGCACAGATACGCAGTATTTT. Amino acid sequence: CASSADPSTDTQYF.

Many counts were recorded for this clone. Other DNA sequences in the same sample also yield this CDR3. The CDR3 region is CASSDGTGSNQPQHF. The CDR3 DNA reads TGTGCCAGCAGTGACGGGACAGGCAGCAATCAGCCCCAGCATTTT. The rearrangement joins TRBV2 to TRBJ1-5; 8 bases are shared with TRBD1. V lost 3 bases and J lost 1; bases outside the gene matches: 2. This CDR3 spans 15 amino acids. The V gene's germline CDR1 is SNHLY and CDR2 FYNNEI.

In the case of this clone: This may arise from a read error, as a much more abundant clone is one base away. The chain has TRBV29-1 and TRBJ2-1; 7 positions agree with TRBD1. V lost 8 bases and J lost 5; bases outside the gene matches: 6. From germline, CDR1 is SQVTM and CDR2 ANQGSEA. The CDR3 covers 12 residues. The CDR3 DNA reads TGCAGCTCCAAGACAGGGCACAATGAGCAGTTCTTC. Amino acids: CSSKTGHNEQFF.

This clone was counted at least ten times. The chain carries TRBV11-2 and TRBJ1-1; D remains unclear. Trimming removed 0 bases at V and 8 bases at J, with 19 bases between. CDR1 and CDR2 (germline): SGHAT, FQNNGV. The CDR3 runs 16 residues. CDR3 sequence reads: CASSLDLTEFFGEAFF. DNA for the CDR3: TGTGCCAGCAGCTTAGATCTGACGGAATTCTTCGGGGAAGCTTTCTTT.

On this clone: A much larger clone lies a single base off, so this may be a read error. The CDR3 DNA reads as TGTGCCAGCAGCTACTCCGGAAGGACGAAGTTCTTC. It translates to CASSYSGRTKFF. V gene TRBV7-9 combines with J gene TRBJ2-5, with D hard to call. CDR1 and CDR2 (germline): SEHNR, FQNEAQ (reference sequence). CDR3 length: 12 amino acids.

This clone was picked up many times. The chain is built from TRBV20-1 and TRBJ2-2; D is perhaps TRBD1 (6 bases). The CDR3 sequence is 14 residues long. V shed 7 bases and J shed 1 base, with 13 bases lying between them. Germline V CDR1 and CDR2: DFQATT, SNEGSKA (reference sequence). The CDR3: CSVFGTMNTGELFF. The CDR3 bases are TGCAGTGTATTCGGGACAATGAACACCGGGGAGCTGTTTTTT.

This sequence joins TRBV9 and TRBJ1-2; D is ambiguous. CDR3 length equals 13 residues. V dropped 0 bases and J dropped 4 bases, with 7 bases sitting between them. Per germline, CDR1 SGDLS and CDR2 YYNGEE. CDR3 loop: CASSVVPPYGYTF. CDR3 nucleotide sequence: TGTGCCAGCAGCGTAGTTCCACCCTATGGCTACACCTTC.

This clone was counted many times. The gene calls are TRBV9 and TRBJ2-7, with TRBD1 matching 8 bases. CDR1 is SGDLS, CDR2 YYNGEE, per germline. The CDR3 has 15 amino acids. Trimming cost V 4 bases and J 3 bases; bases outside gene matches: 9. The CDR3 DNA reads TGTGCCAGCAGCCCTCAAGGACAGGGTATCTACGAGCAGTACTTC. It translates to CASSPQGQGIYEQYF. The full variable domain, rest sourced from reference TRBV9 and TRBJ2-7, is DSGVTQTPKHLITATGQRVTLRCSPRSGDLSVYWYQQSLDQGLQFLIQYYNGEERAKGNILERFSAQQFPDLHSELNLSSLELGDSALYFCASSPQGQGIYEQYFGPGTRLTVT.

This clone was detected many times. This rearrangement joins TRBV6-1 to TRBJ2-5; D uncertain. The CDR3 is 14 amino acids. The germline CDR1 and CDR2 sequences are MNHNS and SASEGT. V lost 1 base to trimming and J lost 1 base, with 7 bases between them. CDR3 DNA: TGTGCCAGCAGTGAAGACACCGCCCAAGAGACCCAGTACTTC. Protein: CASSEDTAQETQYF.

This clone was picked up many times. V gene TRBV18 combines with J gene TRBJ2-5; D is uncertain. V dropped 2 bases and J dropped 1 base, with 8 bases sitting between them. Germline CDR1 is KGHSH and CDR2 is LQKENI. The CDR3 is 14 amino acids. The DNA for the CDR3 is TGTGCCAGCTCACCAGGACGGATCCAAGAGACCCAGTACTTC. Protein sequence: CASSPGRIQETQYF. Filled out from reference TRBV18 and TRBJ2-5, the complete variable domain reads NAGVMQNPRHLVRRRGQEARLRCSPMKGHSHVYWYRQLPEEGLKFMVYLQKENIIDESGMPKERFSAEFPKEGPSILRIQQVVRGDSAAYFCASSPGRIQETQYFGPGTRLLVL.

This clone was detected many times. The chain employs TRBV19 and TRBJ1-1; 8 bases are a match to TRBD1. The germline V gene has CDR1 LNHDA and CDR2 SQIVND (reference sequence). V shed 4 bases, J shed 1 base, and the junction held 2 bases outside the gene matches. This CDR3 has 14 residues. The CDR3 DNA reads TGTGCCAGTAGTAAGGGGACAGGGAACACTGAAGCTTTCTTT. Its translation: CASSKGTGNTEAFF.

In its sample, this clone was seen many times. J is TRBJ2-3 and V is TRBV12-3 or TRBV12-4; 12 positions agree with TRBD2. The CDR3 runs to 16 residues. After removal of 4 bases from V and 6 bases from J, the junction contained 8 bases not matched to a gene. In DNA, the CDR3 is TGTGCCAGCAGTTCTAGCGGGAGGGGATCAGGTGATACGCAGTATTTT. This translates into CASSSSGRGSGDTQYF.

Comment on this clone: A read error may explain this, as a much larger clone is one base away. Here the CDR3 omits its conserved ending phenylalanine or tryptophan, so a read error is the likely source. The CDR3 loop reads CASSATGTSGLQEQFS. CDR3 sequence (DNA): TGTGCCAGCAGCGCGACCGGGACTAGCGGGCTACAGGAGCAGTTCTCC. The gene calls are TRBV9 and TRBJ2-1; 12 positions match TRBD2. Unmatched junction bases numbered 11, after V lost 3 bases and J lost 10 bases. CDR1 and CDR2 from the germline V gene are SGDLS and YYNGEE. The CDR3 contains 16 residues.

There are a few counts of this clone. The chain combines TRBV6-1 with TRBJ2-7, with a tentative D call TRBD1 (6 bases). CDR3 length: 14 residues. Trimming removed 1 base from V and 7 bases from J, with 14 bases in between. The germline V gene has CDR1 MNHNS and CDR2 SASEGT. The CDR3 DNA reads as TGTGCCAGCAGTGAAGTGGGACATTCGGGAGAGCAGTACTTC. It is translated as CASSEVGHSGEQYF.

The sample holds a few counts of this clone. This CDR3 reads CASSPWRREGADTQYF. The CDR3 DNA reads TGTGCCAGCTCACCATGGCGGAGAGAGGGGGCAGATACGCAGTATTTT. The gene calls are TRBV18 and TRBJ2-3, with TRBD1 as a possible D gene (6 bases). Germline assignment: CDR1 KGHSH and CDR2 LQKENI. This CDR3 spans 16 amino acids. The V gene lost 2 bases and the J gene lost 4 bases, with 16 bases spanning the gap.